This T cell receptor (beta chain) was sequenced for a study of Ad26.COV2.S vaccination and SARS-CoV-2 variants. Trimming stripped 3 bases from V and 1 base from J, with 13 bases between. The CDR3 contains 16 residues. Per the germline V gene, CDR1 is MDHEN and CDR2 is SYDVKM. This sample's treatment: roughly 20 received Ad26.COV2.S at low or high dose, single or two shots; roughly five received placebo; per-sample allocation not given. Samples were taken on day 63 after the first vaccine or placebo injection. Clones were read by immunoSEQ multiplex PCR, and TCRdb kept only the in-frame ones, dropping some. The sample includes 400,000 to 450,000 clones, 92% of them seen just once. Remarks on this clone: Its antigen is undetermined.

Study results and caveats: Analyses that measured TCR breadth and depth may have underestimated total T cell responses. Recipients of vaccine and of placebo showed similar breadth of their non-spike TCR repertoires.

V usage is TRBV28 and J usage is TRBJ1-5; tentatively, D is TRBD1 (6 bases). The sequenced sample was peripheral blood, obtained in a trial of Ad26.COV2.S vaccine versus placebo. The receptor was isolated from a person aged 18-60 years who received the Ad26.COV2.S COVID-19 vaccine or a placebo. The CDR3 DNA reads as TGTGCCAGCAGTTTCGGGACACAAGGGAGCAATCAGCCCCAGCATTTT. Its translation is CASSFGTQGSNQPQHF.